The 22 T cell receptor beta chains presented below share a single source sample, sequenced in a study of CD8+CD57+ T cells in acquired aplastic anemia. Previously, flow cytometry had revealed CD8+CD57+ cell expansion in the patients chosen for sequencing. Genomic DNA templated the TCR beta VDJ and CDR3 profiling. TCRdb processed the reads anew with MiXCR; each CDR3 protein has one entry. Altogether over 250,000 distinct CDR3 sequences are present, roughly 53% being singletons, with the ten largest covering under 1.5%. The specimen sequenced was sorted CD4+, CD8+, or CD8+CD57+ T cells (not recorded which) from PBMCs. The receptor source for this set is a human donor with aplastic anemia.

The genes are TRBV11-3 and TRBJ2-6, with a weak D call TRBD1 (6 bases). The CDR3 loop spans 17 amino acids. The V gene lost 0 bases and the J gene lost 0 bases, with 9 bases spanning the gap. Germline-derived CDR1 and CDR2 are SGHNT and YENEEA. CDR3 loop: CASSLDDRRSGANVLTF. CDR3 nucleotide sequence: TGTGCCAGCAGCTTAGATGACAGGCGCTCTGGGGCCAACGTCCTGACTTTC.

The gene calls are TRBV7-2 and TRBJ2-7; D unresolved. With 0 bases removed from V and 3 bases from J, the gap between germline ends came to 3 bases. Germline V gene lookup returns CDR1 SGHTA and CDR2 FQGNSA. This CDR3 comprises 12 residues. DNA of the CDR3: TGTGCCAGCAGCTTAGCTATCTACGAGCAGTACTTC. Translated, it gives CASSLAIYEQYF.

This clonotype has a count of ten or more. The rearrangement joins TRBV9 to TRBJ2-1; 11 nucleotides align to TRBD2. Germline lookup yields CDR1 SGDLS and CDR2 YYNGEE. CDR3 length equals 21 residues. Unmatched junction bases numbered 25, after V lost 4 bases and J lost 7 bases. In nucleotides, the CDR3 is TGTGCCAGCAGCATCCGACAGGGGGTGCCTACTAGCGGGAGATCCTCGAATGAGCAGTTCTTC. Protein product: CASSIRQGVPTSGRSSNEQFF.

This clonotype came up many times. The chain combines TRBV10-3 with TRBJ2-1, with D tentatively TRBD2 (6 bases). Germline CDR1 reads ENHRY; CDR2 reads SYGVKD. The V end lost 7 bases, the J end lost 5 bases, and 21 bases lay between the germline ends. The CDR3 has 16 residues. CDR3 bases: TGTGCCATCACCGACCAGACTAGTCGGGCGGACAATGAGCAGTTCTTC. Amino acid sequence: CAITDQTSRADNEQFF.

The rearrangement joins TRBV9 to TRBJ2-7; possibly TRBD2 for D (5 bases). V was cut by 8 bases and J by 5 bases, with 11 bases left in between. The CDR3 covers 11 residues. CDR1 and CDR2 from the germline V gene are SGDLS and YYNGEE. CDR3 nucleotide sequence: TGTGCCAGGATACTAGTCGACGAGCAGTACTTC. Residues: CARILVDEQYF.

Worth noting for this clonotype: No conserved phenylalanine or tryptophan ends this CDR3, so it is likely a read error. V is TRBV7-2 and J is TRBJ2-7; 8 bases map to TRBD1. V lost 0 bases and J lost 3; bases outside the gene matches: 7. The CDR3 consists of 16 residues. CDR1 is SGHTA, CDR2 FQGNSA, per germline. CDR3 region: CASSLAWVDRVYEQYL. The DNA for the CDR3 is TGTGCCAGCAGCTTAGCGTGGGTGGACAGGGTCTACGAGCAGTACCTC.

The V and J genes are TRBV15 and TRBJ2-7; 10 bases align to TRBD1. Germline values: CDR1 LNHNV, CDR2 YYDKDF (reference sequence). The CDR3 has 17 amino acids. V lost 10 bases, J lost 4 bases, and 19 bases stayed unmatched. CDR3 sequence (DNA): TGTGCCATTCAGGACAGGGGGTTGTATGGCGGAACTTACGAGCAGTACTTC. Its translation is CAIQDRGLYGGTYEQYF.

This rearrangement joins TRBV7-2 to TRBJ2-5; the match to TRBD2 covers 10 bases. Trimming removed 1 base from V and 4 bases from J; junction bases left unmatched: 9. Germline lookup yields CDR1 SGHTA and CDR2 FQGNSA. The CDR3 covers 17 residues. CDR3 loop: CASSLVRGAGGGETQYF. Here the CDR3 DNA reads TGTGCCAGCAGCTTAGTCAGGGGAGCGGGAGGGGGAGAGACCCAGTACTTC. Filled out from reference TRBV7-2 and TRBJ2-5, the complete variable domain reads GAGVSQSPSNKVTEKGKDVELRCDPISGHTALYWYRQSLGQGLEFLIYFQGNSAPDKSGLPSDRFSAERTGGSVSTLTIQRTQQEDSAVYLCASSLVRGAGGGETQYFGPGTRLLVL.

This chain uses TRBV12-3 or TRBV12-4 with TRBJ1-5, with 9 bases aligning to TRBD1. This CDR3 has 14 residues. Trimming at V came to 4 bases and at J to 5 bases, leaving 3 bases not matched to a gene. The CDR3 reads CASSWRTGDQPQHF. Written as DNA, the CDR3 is TGTGCCAGCAGTTGGCGGACAGGGGATCAGCCCCAGCATTTT.

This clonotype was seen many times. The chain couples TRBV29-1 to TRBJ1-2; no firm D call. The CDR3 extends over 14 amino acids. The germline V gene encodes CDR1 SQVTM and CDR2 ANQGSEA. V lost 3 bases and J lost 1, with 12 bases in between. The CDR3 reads CSVDRIKDNYGYTF. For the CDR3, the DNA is TGCAGCGTTGACAGGATTAAAGATAACTATGGCTACACCTTC.

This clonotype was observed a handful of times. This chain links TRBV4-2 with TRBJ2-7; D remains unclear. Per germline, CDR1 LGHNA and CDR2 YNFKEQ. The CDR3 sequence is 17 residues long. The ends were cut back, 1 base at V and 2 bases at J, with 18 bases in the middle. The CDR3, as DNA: TGTGCCAGCAGCCAAGTCTCCCAGTCGGCCCGTCCCTACGAGCAGTACTTC. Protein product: CASSQVSQSARPYEQYF.

Here the CDR3 reads CASSLVGRVETETQYF. The CDR3 DNA sequence: TGTGCCAGCAGCTTAGTGGGGAGGGTGGAGACAGAGACCCAGTACTTC. The V and J genes are TRBV11-2 and TRBJ2-5; 7 bases fit TRBD2. V was clipped by 1 base and J by 4 bases; unmatched bases: 9. The germline gives CDR1 SGHAT, CDR2 FQNNGV. The CDR3 is 16 residues long.

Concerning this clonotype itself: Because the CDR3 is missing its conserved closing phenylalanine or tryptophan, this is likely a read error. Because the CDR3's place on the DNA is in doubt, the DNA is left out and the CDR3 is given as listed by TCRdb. The CDR3 region is CATSDRGLTDRFS. This rearrangement joins TRBV24-1 to TRBJ1-1. The CDR3 region is 13 residues in length, termini included. Germline CDR1 KGHDR, CDR2 SFDVKD.

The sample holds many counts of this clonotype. The CDR3 DNA reads TGTGCCAGCAGCTTGAAAACAGGGGGCACTGAAGCTTTCTTT. This gives the protein CASSLKTGGTEAFF. The chain joins TRBV7-9 to TRBJ1-1, with 8 bases lining up with TRBD1. The germline gives CDR1 SEHNR, CDR2 FQNEAQ (reference sequence). The CDR3 sequence is 14 residues long. V shed 3 bases and J 4 bases; nucleotides not matched to a gene: 4.

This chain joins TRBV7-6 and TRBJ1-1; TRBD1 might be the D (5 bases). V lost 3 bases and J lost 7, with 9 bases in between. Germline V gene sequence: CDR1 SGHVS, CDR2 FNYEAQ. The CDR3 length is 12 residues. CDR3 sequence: CASSFRGGEAFF. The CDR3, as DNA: TGTGCCAGCAGCTTTCGGGGGGGTGAAGCTTTCTTT.

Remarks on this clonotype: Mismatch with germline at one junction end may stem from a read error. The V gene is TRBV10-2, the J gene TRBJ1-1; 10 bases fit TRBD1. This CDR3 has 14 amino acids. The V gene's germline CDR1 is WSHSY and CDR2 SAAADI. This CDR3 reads CASSPGQGSTGAFF. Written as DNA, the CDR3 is TGCGCCAGCAGCCCGGGACAGGGGAGCACTGGAGCTTTCTTT.

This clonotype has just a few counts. The chain's CDR3 is CSASRESYEQYF. CDR3 in DNA: TGCAGTGCTAGCCGGGAGTCCTACGAGCAGTACTTC. The chain links TRBV20-1 to TRBJ2-7; TRBD2 is a possible D gene (6 bases). The CDR3 loop spans 12 amino acids. The germline CDR1 and CDR2 sequences are DFQATT and SNEGSKA (reference sequence). The V and J ends lost 3 bases and 1 base respectively, with 7 bases between them.

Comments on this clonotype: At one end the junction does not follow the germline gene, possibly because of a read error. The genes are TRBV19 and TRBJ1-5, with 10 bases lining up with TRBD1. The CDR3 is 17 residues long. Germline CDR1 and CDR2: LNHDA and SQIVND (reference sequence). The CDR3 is CASSIEGQGRRVQPQHF. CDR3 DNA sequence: TGTGCCAGTAGCATAGAGGGACAGGGGCGCAGGGTTCAGCCCCAGCATTTT.

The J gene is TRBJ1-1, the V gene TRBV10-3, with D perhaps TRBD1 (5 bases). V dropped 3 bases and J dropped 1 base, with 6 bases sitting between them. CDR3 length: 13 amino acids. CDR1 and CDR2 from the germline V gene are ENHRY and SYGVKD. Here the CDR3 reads CAISDRENTEAFF. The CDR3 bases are TGTGCCATCAGTGACAGGGAGAACACTGAAGCTTTCTTT.

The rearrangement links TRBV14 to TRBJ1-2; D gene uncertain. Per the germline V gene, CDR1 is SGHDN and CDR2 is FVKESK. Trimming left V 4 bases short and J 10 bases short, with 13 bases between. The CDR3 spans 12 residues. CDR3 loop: CASSPNMLSYTF. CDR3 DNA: TGTGCCAGCAGCCCCAATATGTTATCCTACACCTTC.

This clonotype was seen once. The CDR3 sequence is CATSGTGGNTEAFF. CDR3 nucleotide sequence: TGTGCCACCAGCGGCACGGGAGGGAATACTGAAGCTTTCTTT. The rearrangement uses TRBV15 and TRBJ1-1; D is unresolved. V shed 5 bases and J shed 5 bases, with 15 bases lying between them. The CDR3 has 14 amino acids. Germline lookup yields CDR1 LNHNV and CDR2 YYDKDF (reference sequence).

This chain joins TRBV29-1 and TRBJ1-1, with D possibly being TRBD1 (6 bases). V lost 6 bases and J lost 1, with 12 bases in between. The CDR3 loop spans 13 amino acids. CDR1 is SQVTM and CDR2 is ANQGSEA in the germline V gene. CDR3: CSVDNRANTEAFF. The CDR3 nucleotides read TGCAGCGTGGATAACAGGGCGAACACTGAAGCTTTCTTT.